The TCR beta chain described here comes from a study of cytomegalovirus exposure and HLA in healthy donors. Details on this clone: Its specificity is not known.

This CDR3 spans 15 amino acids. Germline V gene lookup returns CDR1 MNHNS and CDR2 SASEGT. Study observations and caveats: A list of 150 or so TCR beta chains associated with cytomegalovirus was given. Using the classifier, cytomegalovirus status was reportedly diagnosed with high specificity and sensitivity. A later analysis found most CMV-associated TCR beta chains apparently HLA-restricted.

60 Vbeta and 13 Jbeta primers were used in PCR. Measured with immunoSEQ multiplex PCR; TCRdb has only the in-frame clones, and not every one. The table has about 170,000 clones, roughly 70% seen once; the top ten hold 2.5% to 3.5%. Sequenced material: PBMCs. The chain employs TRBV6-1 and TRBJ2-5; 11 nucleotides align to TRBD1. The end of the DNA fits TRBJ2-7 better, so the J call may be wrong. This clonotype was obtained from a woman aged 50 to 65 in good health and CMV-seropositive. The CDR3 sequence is CASSFPGTGGYEQYF. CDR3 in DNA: TGTGCCAGCAGTTTTCCCGGGACAGGGGGCTACGAGCAGTACTTC.